A single sample gave rise to the 8 T cell receptor beta chains below, sequenced in a study of OX40 agonist ivuxolimab in advanced cancers. Sequencing used immunoSEQ multiplex PCR; TCRdb keeps in-frame clones, though not all of them. The table shows about 15,000 clones, with 78% occurring only once. The specimen comprised CD4+ or CD8+ T cells sorted from blood, sampled in a trial of the OX40 agonist ivuxolimab. Receptor source: an adult with an advanced solid tumor such as melanoma, head and neck, liver or kidney cancer.

This clone was picked up a small number of times. The chain carries TRBV9 and TRBJ1-5; D unresolved. The CDR3 totals 14 residues. CDR1 and CDR2 (germline): SGDLS, YYNGEE. Trimming left V 1 base short and J 6 bases short, with 11 bases between. The CDR3 DNA reads TGTGCCAGCAGCGTAAGTGATTGGGGTCAGCCCCAGCATTTT. This codes for CASSVSDWGQPQHF.

The chain recombines TRBV10-2 with TRBJ2-3, with 10 bases that match TRBD1. V was clipped by 4 bases and J by 1 base; unmatched bases: 5. This CDR3 has 16 amino acids. Germline V CDR1 and CDR2: WSHSY, SAAADI. The CDR3, as DNA: TGCGCCAGCAGTGTCCCGACAGGGGGCGGCACAGATACGCAGTATTTT. Encoded protein: CASSVPTGGGTDTQYF.

V usage is TRBV19 and J usage is TRBJ2-7; the D gene could be TRBD1 or TRBD2 (5 bases each). CDR1 is LNHDA, CDR2 SQIVND, per germline (reference sequence). The V gene lost 7 bases and the J gene lost 1 base, with 11 bases spanning the gap. CDR3 length: 13 residues. CDR3 in DNA: TGTGCCAGTAAGGGACCACCGTCCTACGAGCAGTACTTC. Translated: CASKGPPSYEQYF.

The J gene is TRBJ1-6, the V gene TRBV4-3, with TRBD1 identical over 7 bases. CDR1 LGHNA and CDR2 YSLEER come from the germline V gene. CDR3 length: 21 amino acids. Trimming removed 3 bases from V and 0 bases from J; junction bases left unmatched: 17. The CDR3 DNA reads as TGCGCCAGCAGCCAGGCGCAACTCGGGACAGCCTCCAGCTCCTATAATTCACCCCTCCACTTT. It is translated as CASSQAQLGTASSSYNSPLHF.

By sample share, this clone is medium-sized (0.01 to 0.1%). The chain is built from TRBV7-9 and TRBJ2-7; D may be TRBD1 (6 bases). V lost 1 base and J 2 bases, leaving 9 bases between the germline ends. Germline values: CDR1 SEHNR, CDR2 FQNEAQ (reference sequence). The CDR3 contains 14 residues. CDR3 sequence (DNA): TGTGCCAGCAGCTTAGGGACAGACCCCTACGAGCAGTACTTC. It codes for CASSLGTDPYEQYF. The full variable domain, with the rest looked up from reference TRBV7-9 and TRBJ2-7, is DTGVSQNPRHKITKRGQNVTFRCDPISEHNRLYWYRQTLGQGPEFLTYFQNEAQLEKSRLLSDRFSAERPKGSFSTLEIQRTEQGDSAMYLCASSLGTDPYEQYFGPGTRLTVT.

The chain employs TRBV7-9 and TRBJ2-5, with 11 positions matching TRBD2. The CDR3 is made up of 18 amino acids. Germline V gives CDR1 SEHNR, CDR2 FQNEAQ (reference sequence). V dropped 5 bases and J dropped 2; count of bases not matched to a gene: 13. CDR3 protein: CASSPQGTSGVLQETQYF. For the CDR3, the DNA is TGTGCCAGCAGCCCTCAGGGGACTAGCGGAGTGTTGCAAGAGACCCAGTACTTC.

V is TRBV6-1 and J is TRBJ1-1; D remains unclear. The CDR3 totals 11 residues. Per the germline V gene, CDR1 is MNHNS and CDR2 is SASEGT. V shed 6 bases and J shed 5 bases, with 7 bases lying between them. The DNA for the CDR3 is TGTGCCAGCAGGGGAGGGACTGAAGCTTTCTTT. As protein: CASRGGTEAFF.

The chain uses TRBV10-2 and TRBJ2-1, with D tentatively TRBD2 (6 bases). This CDR3 has 14 residues. V was cut by 1 base and J by 9 bases, with 13 bases left in between. CDR1 and CDR2 from the germline V gene are WSHSY and SAAADI. The CDR3 protein is CASSEYLLRGEQFF. CDR3 in DNA: TGCGCCAGCAGTGAGTATCTCTTGCGGGGTGAGCAGTTCTTC.